This T cell receptor (beta chain) was found in a study of T-cell memory formation after mild COVID-19. Broader study findings: Researchers report contracting CD4+ clones mostly in CM and EM, with CD8+ clones in EMRA.

The V end lost 7 bases, the J end lost 1 base, and 20 bases lay between the germline ends. CDR1 MNHEY and CDR2 SVGEGT come from the germline V gene. This CDR3 contains 16 residues. One entry per CDR3 protein results from TCRdb running MiXCR on the 5' RACE reads. The repertoire holds about 250,000 distinct CDR3 sequences, 15% to 17% seen once, with less than 2.5% in the top ten. Of note for this clonotype: What it binds is unknown.

The source is an adult woman who had mild COVID-19 (a few samples of this study predate the infection). Cell type and time point are not known. The material sequenced was PBMCs or a T cell subset sorted from them (not recorded which). The chain employs TRBV6-2 or TRBV6-3 and TRBJ2-7, with a possible D match to TRBD2 (6 bases). This CDR3 reads CASTSLASARSYEQYF. In DNA form, the CDR3 reads TGTGCCAGCACAAGTTTGGCTAGCGCGAGATCCTACGAGCAGTACTTC.